Each of the 24 T cell receptor beta chains below was sequenced from the same sample in a study of shared clonotypes between healthy human individuals. Data came from immunoSEQ multiplex PCR; TCRdb stores just in-frame clones and leaves some out. Among around 2,000,000 clones listed, 85% to 95% were seen once. Naive CD8 cells lacked CD45RO and underwent positive selection for CCR7, leaving out terminally differentiated effector memory CD45RA+ cells. The sample was naive CD8+ T cells from PBMCs. These receptors originate from a man in his late teens or twenties in good health. Some clones in this sample may be carry-over from other donors' samples.

V is TRBV11-3 and J is TRBJ1-1; 7 bases line up with TRBD1. V shed 5 bases and J 0 bases; nucleotides not matched to a gene: 12. Germline V lookup: CDR1 SGHNT, CDR2 YENEEA. This CDR3 has 17 amino acids. The CDR3 here is CASSPVPGQLLNTEAFF. Written as DNA, the CDR3 is TGTGCCAGCAGCCCTGTTCCGGGACAGCTATTGAACACTGAAGCTTTCTTT.

The chain uses TRBV7-2 and TRBJ2-1, with TRBD2 as a possible D gene (6 bases). CDR1 is SGHTA, CDR2 FQGNSA, per germline. V was pared by 3 bases and J by 2 bases, with 14 bases between. This CDR3 region has 16 residues. The CDR3 nucleotides are TGTGCCAGCAGCTTTGGGAGGCGAGCGGCCTACAATGAGCAGTTCTTC. This sequence encodes CASSFGRRAAYNEQFF.

The rearrangement uses TRBV27 and TRBJ1-2; D possibly corresponds to TRBD1 (6 bases). This CDR3 contains 17 residues. Germline V CDR1 and CDR2: MNHEY, SMNVEV (reference sequence). V lost 1 base and J 1 base, leaving 16 bases between the germline ends. The CDR3: CASSLYTPQGINYGYTF. The CDR3 nucleotides are TGTGCCAGCAGTTTATACACCCCGCAGGGGATTAACTATGGCTACACCTTC.

In this sample, this clone turned up once. CDR3 loop: CASSFKGNYGYTF. The CDR3 DNA is TGTGCCAGTAGTTTTAAGGGTAACTATGGCTACACCTTC. This sequence joins TRBV19 and TRBJ1-2; D unclear. There are 13 residues in the CDR3. V gave up 5 bases and J gave up 1 base, with 8 bases separating them. Germline V gene data show CDR1 as LNHDA and CDR2 as SQIVND (reference sequence). The whole variable domain, filled in from reference TRBV19 and TRBJ1-2, reads DGGITQSPKYLFRKEGQNVTLSCEQNLNHDAMYWYRQDPGQGLRLIYYSQIVNDFQKGDIAEGYSVSREKKESFPLTVTSAQKNPTAFYLCASSFKGNYGYTFGSGTRLTVV.

The chain has TRBV5-1 and TRBJ1-2; a weak D match, TRBD1 (6 bases). V was pared by 2 bases and J by 0 bases, with 8 bases between. The V gene's germline CDR1 is SGHRS and CDR2 YFSETQ. The CDR3 runs 14 residues. CDR3 protein: CASSFRTANYGYTF. In DNA form, the CDR3 reads TGCGCCAGCAGCTTCCGGACAGCTAACTATGGCTACACCTTC.

The chain uses TRBV19 and TRBJ2-2, with D perhaps TRBD1 (5 bases). V lost 4 bases and J 5 bases, leaving 11 bases between the germline ends. CDR1 is LNHDA, CDR2 SQIVND, per germline (reference sequence). This CDR3 region has 14 residues. Here the CDR3 DNA reads TGTGCCAGTAGTAGGAGTCCAGGGACCGGGGAGCTGTTTTTT. Its translation: CASSRSPGTGELFF.

The V gene is TRBV6-5, the J gene TRBJ1-1; D uncertain. The CDR3 covers 15 residues. V was trimmed by 0 bases and J by 1 base, leaving 9 bases between them. Germline V lookup: CDR1 MNHEY, CDR2 SVGAGI. The chain's CDR3 is CASSYSLDWNTEAFF. The CDR3 region has the DNA TGTGCCAGCAGTTACTCGTTAGACTGGAACACTGAAGCTTTCTTT.

The gene calls are TRBV25-1 and TRBJ1-2; D not resolved. V lost 1 base, J lost 5 bases, and 11 bases lay in between. This CDR3 comprises 14 residues. Looked up from germline, CDR1 is MGHDK and CDR2 is SYGVNS. The CDR3 here is CASSEFGRSYGYTF. CDR3 DNA sequence: TGTGCCAGCAGTGAATTTGGCAGGTCGTATGGCTACACCTTC.

V gene TRBV4-1 combines with J gene TRBJ2-3, with D tentatively TRBD1 (6 bases). There are 16 residues in the CDR3. V dropped 1 base and J dropped 2 bases, with 13 bases sitting between them. Per germline, CDR1 MGHRA and CDR2 YSYEKL. The CDR3 protein is CASSQGRGGITDTQYF. In DNA, the CDR3 is TGCGCCAGCAGCCAAGGTCGAGGGGGTATCACAGATACGCAGTATTTT.

The rearrangement joins TRBV7-9 to TRBJ2-7, with D unclear. Looked up from germline, CDR1 is SEHNR and CDR2 is FQNEAQ (reference sequence). The CDR3 is 12 amino acids. Deletions cut 1 base from V and 6 bases from J, with 7 bases between. CDR3 coding DNA: TGTGCCAGCAGCTTAGATTCCCTCGAGCAGTACTTC. Translated, it gives CASSLDSLEQYF.

The chain is built from TRBV2 and TRBJ2-7; 11 nucleotides align to TRBD1. The CDR3 totals 15 residues. J was trimmed by 0 bases and V by 6 bases; bases with no gene match: 4. Germline V CDR1 and CDR2: SNHLY, FYNNEI. The CDR3 DNA is TGTGCCAGCAGGGACAGGGGGCTTAACTCCTACGAGCAGTACTTC. Protein sequence: CASRDRGLNSYEQYF.

This chain connects TRBV4-3 to TRBJ1-4; D unclear. Germline V lookup: CDR1 LGHNA, CDR2 YSLEER. The CDR3 contains 13 residues. Trimming left V 0 bases short and J 3 bases short, with 2 bases between. Here the CDR3 reads CASSQDSNEKLFF. The CDR3 nucleotides read TGCGCCAGCAGCCAAGATTCTAATGAAAAACTGTTTTTT.

The V and J genes are TRBV23-1 and TRBJ2-7; 7 positions agree with TRBD1. TRBV23-1 is annotated as an ORF whose role is uncertain. V dropped 0 bases and J dropped 3; count of bases not matched to a gene: 8. This CDR3 is 16 amino acids long. The CDR3: CASSQSTGSPHYEQYF. Here the CDR3 DNA reads TGCGCCAGCAGTCAATCGACAGGGTCCCCCCACTACGAGCAGTACTTC.

The rearrangement links TRBV9 to TRBJ2-5; 13 positions agree with TRBD2. After removal of 3 bases from V and 5 bases from J, the junction contained 7 bases not matched to a gene. In germline, CDR1 is SGDLS, CDR2 YYNGEE. The CDR3 contains 16 residues. The CDR3 reads CASSGELAGGRETQYF. CDR3 nucleotides: TGTGCCAGCAGCGGAGAACTAGCGGGAGGGAGGGAGACCCAGTACTTC.

The J gene is TRBJ1-5, the V gene TRBV28; 7 bases are a match to TRBD1. Trimming removed 1 base from V and 5 bases from J; junction bases left unmatched: 14. Germline V lookup: CDR1 MDHEN, CDR2 SYDVKM. The CDR3 sequence is 18 residues long. The CDR3 is CASSLYPPDRVEDQPQHF. DNA of the CDR3: TGTGCCAGCAGTTTATATCCCCCCGACAGGGTGGAAGATCAGCCCCAGCATTTT.

J is TRBJ2-1 and V is TRBV11-2; the match to TRBD1 covers 9 bases. In germline, CDR1 is SGHAT, CDR2 FQNNGV. The J segment lost 15 bases and the V segment lost 5 bases, leaving 11 bases of the junction unmatched. The CDR3 is 13 residues long. This chain's CDR3 is CASSRDRTGVPFF. DNA for the CDR3: TGTGCCAGCAGCCGAGACCGGACAGGGGTTCCGTTCTTC.

V gene TRBV11-2 combines with J gene TRBJ2-2; 8 nucleotides match TRBD1. The CDR3 sequence is 17 residues long. In germline, CDR1 is SGHAT, CDR2 FQNNGV. The ends lost 4 bases at V and 4 bases at J; junction bases unmatched: 11. In DNA, the CDR3 is TGTGCCAGCAGCTCTTGGACAGGGCTGCCCGCCACCGGGGAGCTGTTTTTT. Translation: CASSSWTGLPATGELFF.

V usage is TRBV27 and J usage is TRBJ2-1, with 8 bases aligning to TRBD2. CDR3 length: 17 residues. Germline trimming cut 3 bases from V and 2 bases from J; bases unmatched to any gene: 9. Germline V gives CDR1 MNHEY, CDR2 SMNVEV (reference sequence). The CDR3 reads CASSFVGRARAYNEQFF. Here the CDR3 DNA reads TGTGCCAGCAGTTTCGTCGGGAGGGCCAGAGCCTACAATGAGCAGTTCTTC.

The chain links TRBV9 to TRBJ2-7; TRBD2 agrees at 9 bases. The J segment lost 2 bases and the V segment lost 3 bases, leaving 9 bases of the junction unmatched. The CDR3 length is 16 residues. The germline V gene has CDR1 SGDLS and CDR2 YYNGEE. The CDR3: CASSASRTSVPYEQYF. DNA for the CDR3: TGTGCCAGCAGCGCCTCCCGGACTAGCGTACCCTACGAGCAGTACTTC.

The rearrangement uses TRBV11-2 and TRBJ2-1; perhaps D is TRBD1 or TRBD2 (6 bases each). V lost 8 bases and J lost 6, with 20 bases in between. The CDR3 runs to 15 residues. Germline assignment: CDR1 SGHAT and CDR2 FQNNGV. CDR3 sequence reads: CASHIRGGHGNEQFF. CDR3 nucleotide sequence: TGTGCCAGCCACATCCGAGGGGGGCACGGCAATGAGCAGTTCTTC. Combining the CDR3 with reference TRBV11-2 and TRBJ2-1 gives the whole variable domain EAGVAQSPRYKIIEKRQSVAFWCNPISGHATLYWYQQILGQGPKLLIQFQNNGVVDDSQLPKDRFSAERLKGVDSTLKIQPAKLEDSAVYLCASHIRGGHGNEQFFGPGTRLTVL.

The table lists this clone with a count of one. The chain couples TRBV27 to TRBJ2-1; TRBD1 matches 9 bases. V shed 5 bases and J 7 bases; nucleotides not matched to a gene: 6. Germline V lookup: CDR1 MNHEY, CDR2 SMNVEV (reference sequence). The CDR3 extends over 14 amino acids. CDR3 protein: CASSTGTGKNEQFF. CDR3 nucleotides: TGTGCCAGCAGTACCGGGACAGGGAAGAATGAGCAGTTCTTC.

The V call is TRBV9, the J call TRBJ2-2; perhaps TRBD2 as D (5 bases). The CDR3 contains 14 residues. In germline, CDR1 is SGDLS, CDR2 YYNGEE. Trimming pared 4 bases from V and 3 bases from J, leaving 10 bases between. CDR3 bases: TGTGCCAGCAGCTTATACGGGGACACCGGGGAGCTGTTTTTT. Amino acid sequence: CASSLYGDTGELFF.

This CDR3 reads CASSLLGSGDTQYF. The CDR3 nucleotides read TGTGCCAGCAGTTTATTGGGCAGCGGAGATACGCAGTATTTT. This sequence joins TRBV27 and TRBJ2-3, with D tentatively TRBD2 (5 bases). There are 14 residues in the CDR3. CDR1 is MNHEY and CDR2 is SMNVEV in the germline V gene (reference sequence). V was trimmed by 1 base and J by 5 bases, leaving 10 bases between them.

The chain is built from TRBV19 and TRBJ2-7, with 10 bases fitting TRBD1. Germline V gene data show CDR1 as LNHDA and CDR2 as SQIVND (reference sequence). After removal of 4 bases from V and 3 bases from J, the junction contained 6 bases not matched to a gene. This CDR3 spans 15 amino acids. This CDR3 reads CASSRDRGKDYEQYF. The CDR3 DNA sequence: TGTGCCAGTAGTAGGGACAGGGGTAAAGACTACGAGCAGTACTTC.